What follows are 30 T cell receptor beta chains derived from one specimen sequenced in a study of blood T cell repertoires in COVID-19. Method: immunoSEQ multiplex PCR; TCRdb's copy keeps in-frame clones and lacks some. This sample yields some 370,000 clones, of which around 90% are seen a single time; around 1.2% belongs to the top ten. The source material was peripheral blood. These receptors came from a man in his forties with acute or convalescent COVID-19.

The genes are TRBV28 and TRBJ2-2, with D maybe TRBD2 (6 bases). Trimming removed 3 bases from V and 3 bases from J, with 11 bases in between. The CDR3 has 15 amino acids. Germline V CDR1 and CDR2: MDHEN, SYDVKM. This CDR3 is CASSFSGVDTGELFF. Here the CDR3 DNA reads TGTGCCAGCAGTTTTTCGGGGGTAGACACCGGGGAGCTGTTTTTT.

This chain connects TRBV2 to TRBJ1-2, with 7 bases identical to TRBD1. The CDR3 is made up of 15 amino acids. V trimming: 5 bases; J trimming: 1 base; junction bases outside the gene matches: 7. Germline CDR1 is SNHLY and CDR2 is FYNNEI. This CDR3 is CASSLRDRNNYGYTF. The CDR3 DNA reads as TGTGCCAGCAGTCTACGGGACAGAAATAACTATGGCTACACCTTC.

The chain recombines TRBV5-4 with TRBJ2-1; 7 positions agree with TRBD1. CDR3 length equals 16 residues. The V gene's germline CDR1 is SGHNT and CDR2 YYREEE (reference sequence). The ends lost 4 bases at V and 4 bases at J; junction bases unmatched: 11. The CDR3 is CASSPNAGTVYNEQFF. CDR3 nucleotide sequence: TGTGCCAGCAGCCCAAACGCCGGGACAGTATACAATGAGCAGTTCTTC.

V and J are TRBV7-2 and TRBJ1-6, with 7 bases fitting TRBD1. Trimming at V came to 5 bases and at J to 5 bases, leaving 3 bases not matched to a gene. The germline CDR1 and CDR2 sequences are SGHTA and FQGNSA. The CDR3 has 14 residues. This CDR3 is CASSQGTDNSPLHF. The CDR3 nucleotides read TGTGCCAGCAGCCAAGGGACAGATAATTCACCCCTCCACTTT.

The V call is TRBV28, the J call TRBJ1-2, with TRBD1 matching over 7 bases. CDR1 MDHEN and CDR2 SYDVKM come from the germline V gene. The junction had 2 bases not matched to a gene; V was cut back by 6 bases and J by 4 bases. The CDR3 is made up of 12 amino acids. Written as DNA, the CDR3 is TGTGCCAGCAGGTGGGACAGCTATGGCTACACCTTC. This translates into CASRWDSYGYTF.

The J gene is TRBJ2-1, the V gene TRBV9; 9 nucleotides line up with TRBD2. Germline CDR1 SGDLS, CDR2 YYNGEE. This CDR3 has 16 amino acids. The V gene end was trimmed by 0 bases and the J gene end by 8 bases; junction bases not matched to a gene: 9. The CDR3: CASSVGRAGGRDEQFF. The CDR3 DNA follows: TGTGCCAGCAGCGTAGGGCGAGCGGGGGGCCGGGATGAGCAGTTCTTC. Using reference TRBV9 and TRBJ2-1 for the parts outside the CDR3, the full variable domain is DSGVTQTPKHLITATGQRVTLRCSPRSGDLSVYWYQQSLDQGLQFLIQYYNGEERAKGNILERFSAQQFPDLHSELNLSSLELGDSALYFCASSVGRAGGRDEQFFGPGTRLTVL.

The rearrangement uses TRBV5-5 and TRBJ2-7; 7 nucleotides line up with TRBD2. This CDR3 comprises 15 residues. Trimming took 0 bases from V and 4 from J; bases not matched to a gene: 7. Germline V gene sequence: CDR1 SGHKS, CDR2 YYEKEE (reference sequence). The CDR3 protein is CASSLGLAELYEQYF. CDR3 DNA: TGTGCCAGCAGCTTGGGGCTAGCGGAGCTATACGAGCAGTACTTC.

The CDR3 DNA reads as TGTGCCAGCAGTTCGGGAGTGGGAGAGACCCAGTACTTC. Protein product: CASSSGVGETQYF. The chain links TRBV2 to TRBJ2-5; D might be TRBD2 (6 bases). V dropped 5 bases and J dropped 4 bases, with 11 bases sitting between them. This CDR3 is built from 13 residues. The germline V gene encodes CDR1 SNHLY and CDR2 FYNNEI.

The chain is built from TRBV3-1 (or the pseudogene TRBV3-2) and TRBJ2-5; D unclear. The CDR3 extends over 12 amino acids. Germline loops: CDR1 LGHDT, CDR2 YNNKEL (reference sequence). V gave up 2 bases and J gave up 5 bases, with 6 bases separating them. This CDR3 reads CASSQSRETQYF. CDR3 sequence (DNA): TGTGCCAGCAGCCAATCGCGGGAGACCCAGTACTTC.

The chain recombines TRBV5-1 with TRBJ2-1; 7 bases agree with TRBD2. Germline V lookup: CDR1 SGHRS, CDR2 YFSETQ. CDR3 length: 13 amino acids. The V gene end was trimmed by 3 bases and the J gene end by 7 bases; junction bases not matched to a gene: 4. CDR3 DNA sequence: TGCGCCAGCAGCTATGACGGGGGGAATGAGCAGTTCTTC. Translation: CASSYDGGNEQFF.

This chain connects TRBV19 to TRBJ1-1; TRBD1 agrees at 7 bases. CDR3 size: 15 residues. Unmatched junction bases numbered 7, after V lost 2 bases and J lost 4 bases. Germline CDR1 and CDR2: LNHDA and SQIVND (reference sequence). The CDR3 loop reads CASSINHRGPTEAFF. In DNA, the CDR3 is TGTGCCAGTAGTATAAATCATAGGGGGCCCACTGAAGCTTTCTTT.

The J gene is TRBJ1-2, the V gene TRBV29-1; TRBD1 agrees at 8 bases. V gave up 3 bases and J gave up 8 bases; unmatched junction bases: 8. The CDR3 totals 13 residues. Germline assignment: CDR1 SQVTM and CDR2 ANQGSEA. The CDR3 loop is CSVEPQGAGGYTF. CDR3 in DNA: TGCAGCGTTGAGCCTCAGGGGGCCGGCGGCTACACCTTC.

This rearrangement joins TRBV28 to TRBJ1-4; 9 positions agree with TRBD1. CDR1 is MDHEN and CDR2 is SYDVKM in the germline V gene. The CDR3 length is 16 residues. After removal of 4 bases from V and 6 bases from J, the junction contained 9 bases not matched to a gene. CDR3 loop: CASSSRLGTGYEKLFF. As DNA, the CDR3 is TGTGCCAGCAGTTCCCGTCTCGGGACAGGGTATGAAAAACTGTTTTTT.

This chain uses TRBV3-1 (or the pseudogene TRBV3-2) with TRBJ1-6; 9 bases agree with TRBD1. CDR1 and CDR2 (germline): LGHDT, YNNKEL (reference sequence). Unmatched junction bases numbered 11, after V lost 4 bases and J lost 10 bases. The CDR3 has 16 amino acids. CDR3 nucleotide sequence: TGTGCCAGCAGCCCTCCCGGACAGGGGACGCAGTCACCCCTCCACTTT. Translated: CASSPPGQGTQSPLHF.

CDR3 in amino acids: CASSQDVEIGQEFF. The CDR3 coding sequence is TGTGCCAGCAGCCAAGATGTAGAAATAGGACAGGAGTTCTTC. This chain connects TRBV3-1 (or the pseudogene TRBV3-2) to TRBJ2-1; 7 positions agree with TRBD1. J was trimmed by 14 bases and V by 0 bases; bases with no gene match: 10. The CDR3 runs 14 residues. CDR1 is LGHDT, CDR2 YNNKEL, per germline (reference sequence).

Notes on this clone: Additional DNA sequences in this sample encode the identical CDR3. The V call is TRBV4-1, the J call TRBJ2-7, with 7 bases lining up with TRBD1. The V and J ends lost 2 bases and 5 bases, in that order; junction bases with no gene match: 6. The CDR3 totals 14 residues. The germline V gene encodes CDR1 MGHRA and CDR2 YSYEKL. CDR3 loop: CASSQRQGVHEQYF. The CDR3 DNA follows: TGCGCCAGCAGCCAAAGACAGGGCGTGCACGAGCAGTACTTC.

The genes are TRBV2 and TRBJ2-7; perhaps TRBD1 as D (7 bases). V lost 6 bases and J 3 bases, leaving 12 bases between the germline ends. The CDR3 extends over 13 amino acids. Germline V gene sequence: CDR1 SNHLY, CDR2 FYNNEI. CDR3 DNA sequence: TGTGCCAGCAGGGGGGGACAGAACTACGAGCAGTACTTC. Protein sequence: CASRGGQNYEQYF.

V gene TRBV18 combines with J gene TRBJ2-1; no clear D. The length of the CDR3 is 13 residues. The ends were cut back, 5 bases at V and 6 bases at J, with 11 bases in the middle. The germline V gene has CDR1 KGHSH and CDR2 LQKENI. CDR3: CASSNTASNEQFF. CDR3 coding DNA: TGTGCCAGCTCAAACACAGCATCCAATGAGCAGTTCTTC.

The chain couples TRBV11-2 to TRBJ2-7, with TRBD2 matching over 7 bases. Germline CDR1 SGHAT, CDR2 FQNNGV. This CDR3 is built from 16 residues. V lost 4 bases, J lost 5 bases, and 14 bases stayed unmatched. CDR3 amino acids: CASSSPGGAPDHEQYF. Written as DNA, the CDR3 is TGTGCCAGCAGCTCCCCGGGGGGAGCCCCCGACCACGAGCAGTACTTC.

CDR3 bases: TGTGCCAGCAGTGAGTCAGACAGAGGAGAACCACCCCTCCACTTT. This encodes CASSESDRGEPPLHF. The V and J genes are TRBV25-1 and TRBJ1-6; tentative D call: TRBD1 (5 bases). The CDR3 has 15 residues. V lost 3 bases, J lost 11 bases, and 17 bases lay in between. CDR1 is MGHDK and CDR2 is SYGVNS in the germline V gene.

The V gene is TRBV9, the J gene TRBJ2-7; D perhaps matches TRBD2 (6 bases). CDR3 length: 13 residues. Germline V gives CDR1 SGDLS, CDR2 YYNGEE. Trimming left V 3 bases short and J 5 bases short, with 12 bases between. The CDR3 coding sequence is TGTGCCAGCAGCGCCCGGGAGAAGGACGAGCAGTACTTC. This sequence encodes CASSAREKDEQYF.

The chain employs TRBV9 and TRBJ1-4; 7 bases align to TRBD1. The CDR3 loop spans 16 amino acids. With V trimmed by 4 bases and J by 2 bases, 8 bases remained unmatched. Per germline, CDR1 SGDLS and CDR2 YYNGEE. The CDR3 sequence is CASSLTGYNTNEKLFF. DNA for the CDR3: TGTGCCAGCAGCCTGACAGGGTATAATACTAATGAAAAACTGTTTTTT. The variable domain in full, completed from reference TRBV9 and TRBJ1-4, reads DSGVTQTPKHLITATGQRVTLRCSPRSGDLSVYWYQQSLDQGLQFLIQYYNGEERAKGNILERFSAQQFPDLHSELNLSSLELGDSALYFCASSLTGYNTNEKLFFGSGTQLSVL.

This chain joins TRBV5-1 and TRBJ1-6; maybe TRBD1 (5 bases). The germline V gene encodes CDR1 SGHRS and CDR2 YFSETQ. This CDR3 comprises 14 residues. V dropped 2 bases and J dropped 6 bases, with 9 bases sitting between them. DNA of the CDR3: TGCGCCAGCAGCTTCAAGGGGATTAATTCACCCCTCCACTTT. Translation: CASSFKGINSPLHF.

The rearrangement uses TRBV7-9 and TRBJ1-2, with 7 bases identical to TRBD1. CDR3 size: 13 residues. V shed 6 bases, J shed 8 bases, and the junction held 9 bases outside the gene matches. CDR1 is SEHNR, CDR2 FQNEAQ, per germline (reference sequence). The CDR3 DNA is TGTGCCAGCAGGTCCGGGGACAGTTTCGGCTACACCTTC. The encoded protein is CASRSGDSFGYTF.

The rearrangement links TRBV3-1 (or the pseudogene TRBV3-2) to TRBJ1-1, with D maybe TRBD1 (6 bases). V was cut by 4 bases and J by 6 bases, with 12 bases left in between. CDR3 size: 13 residues. Germline CDR1 is LGHDT and CDR2 is YNNKEL (reference sequence). This CDR3 is CASSRGQISEAFF. CDR3 DNA: TGTGCCAGCAGCCGCGGACAGATTTCTGAAGCTTTCTTT.

The chain recombines TRBV15 with TRBJ2-3, with 9 bases aligning to TRBD2. Trimming at V came to 3 bases and at J to 2 bases, leaving 9 bases not matched to a gene. This CDR3 has 17 amino acids. The germline gives CDR1 LNHNV, CDR2 YYDKDF (reference sequence). CDR3 in amino acids: CATSSPLVAGATDTQYF. The CDR3 nucleotides read TGTGCCACCAGCAGTCCTCTGGTAGCGGGGGCCACAGATACGCAGTATTTT.

This chain links TRBV12-1 with TRBJ2-7; the table's TRBD2 call for D was not verified on the DNA. TRBV12-1 is tagged as a pseudogene. This CDR3 comprises 23 residues. The CDR3 DNA reads TGTGCCAGCAGCTTTGAGTCCGAGGTTTCGCGAGCGGGAGGGGAGAAGAGTACCTACGAGCAGTACTTC. Its translation: CASSFESEVSRAGGEKSTYEQYF.

This chain joins TRBV4-1 and TRBJ1-5; D gene uncertain. The CDR3 extends over 19 amino acids. Germline CDR1 MGHRA, CDR2 YSYEKL. Trimming removed 1 base from V and 1 base from J, with 20 bases in between. CDR3 amino acids: CASSQGPRGSGASNQPQHF. For the CDR3, the DNA is TGCGCCAGCAGCCAAGGTCCCCGGGGATCAGGAGCGAGCAATCAGCCCCAGCATTTT.

This chain uses TRBV3-1 (or the pseudogene TRBV3-2) with TRBJ2-1; the D is unclear. The CDR3 covers 13 residues. Trimming shortened V by 1 base and J by 9 bases, and 10 bases separated the two germline ends. Looked up from germline, CDR1 is LGHDT and CDR2 is YNNKEL (reference sequence). CDR3 sequence reads: CASSQVRRGEQFF. The CDR3 DNA reads as TGTGCCAGCAGCCAAGTCCGACGCGGTGAGCAGTTCTTC.

Of note for this clone: Additional DNA sequences in this sample encode the identical CDR3. This sequence joins TRBV7-9 and TRBJ1-5, with TRBD1 matching 9 bases. CDR1 and CDR2 (germline): SEHNR, FQNEAQ (reference sequence). V dropped 5 bases and J dropped 4; count of bases not matched to a gene: 3. The CDR3 sequence is 14 residues long. The CDR3 DNA reads as TGTGCCAGCAGCCTTGGACAGGGGAATCAGCCCCAGCATTTT. It codes for CASSLGQGNQPQHF.